One and the same sample provided the 32 T cell receptor beta chains below, sequenced in a study of early T cells in non-severe SARS-CoV-2 infection. One entry per CDR3 protein results from TCRdb running MiXCR on the 5' RACE reads. The sample carries around 46,000 distinct CDR3 sequences, about 5.3% recorded once. Material: whole blood, obtained at baseline. All receptors come from an adult who was a healthcare worker with PCR-confirmed SARS-CoV-2 infection or an uninfected control (not recorded which).

This clonotype has at least ten counts. This chain links TRBV12-3 or TRBV12-4 with TRBJ2-5; no firm D call. Trimming stripped 3 bases from V and 9 bases from J, with 11 bases between. The CDR3 is 12 amino acids. CDR3 in amino acids: CASSFQGPSQYF. DNA for the CDR3: TGTGCCAGCAGTTTCCAAGGCCCGTCCCAGTACTTC.

This clonotype turned up a few times. The genes are TRBV7-8 and TRBJ2-2, with D hard to call. Trimming stripped 3 bases from V and 3 bases from J, with 14 bases between. The CDR3 has 16 residues. Germline CDR1 reads SGHVS; CDR2 reads FQNEAQ. The CDR3 region is CASSLADLYYTGELFF. The CDR3 bases are TGTGCCAGCAGCTTGGCCGACTTATACTACACCGGGGAGCTGTTTTTT.

The sample holds many counts of this clonotype. J is TRBJ2-4 and V is TRBV10-2; D ambiguous. From germline, CDR1 is WSHSY and CDR2 SAAADI. The CDR3 is 11 amino acids. V lost 2 bases and J lost 8, with 4 bases in between. This CDR3 is CASSERDIQYF. CDR3 bases: TGCGCCAGCAGTGAGAGAGACATTCAGTACTTC.

This clonotype occurred many times. This chain's CDR3 is CASSSLAGGNGANVLTF. The DNA for the CDR3 is TGTGCCAGCTCATCTCTAGCGGGAGGGAATGGGGCCAACGTCCTGACTTTC. The V call is TRBV18, the J call TRBJ2-6; TRBD2 agrees at 12 bases. This CDR3 spans 17 amino acids. V lost 5 bases, J lost 3 bases, and 5 bases stayed unmatched. The V gene's germline CDR1 is KGHSH and CDR2 LQKENI.

In this sample, this clonotype turned up many times. The chain combines TRBV20-1 with TRBJ1-5; 8 bases map to TRBD1. Looked up from germline, CDR1 is DFQATT and CDR2 is SNEGSKA (reference sequence). Trimming at V came to 4 bases and at J to 0 bases, leaving 11 bases not matched to a gene. CDR3 length: 17 residues. The CDR3 reads CSAIDLDRVNSNQPQHF. CDR3 sequence (DNA): TGCAGTGCTATAGACTTGGACAGGGTTAATAGCAATCAGCCCCAGCATTTT.

The sample holds a few counts of this clonotype. V usage is TRBV20-1 and J usage is TRBJ1-2; D unclear. Per germline, CDR1 DFQATT and CDR2 SNEGSKA (reference sequence). This CDR3 is built from 10 residues. The V end lost 4 bases, the J end lost 5 bases, and 5 bases lay between the germline ends. CDR3 amino acids: CSATSYGYTF. CDR3 in DNA: TGCAGTGCTACTTCGTATGGCTACACCTTC.

This clonotype has at least ten counts. CDR3 nucleotides: TGTGCCAGCAGCTTAGGCCTTGCCGGGTTCGGAGAGCAGTACTTC. Its translation: CASSLGLAGFGEQYF. The V and J genes are TRBV7-9 and TRBJ2-7; D uncertain. Germline loops: CDR1 SEHNR, CDR2 FQNEAQ (reference sequence). The CDR3 runs 15 residues. Deletions cut 1 base from V and 7 bases from J, with 17 bases between.

This clonotype was seen many times. The CDR3 DNA sequence: TGCAGTGCTACGTTGTGGGCACTAAACGAGCAGTACTTC. Translated: CSATLWALNEQYF. V is TRBV20-1 and J is TRBJ2-7, with D hard to call. Germline values: CDR1 DFQATT, CDR2 SNEGSKA (reference sequence). This CDR3 comprises 13 residues. Trimming removed 4 bases at V and 5 bases at J, with 15 bases between.

As to this clonotype: A read error may explain this, as a much larger clone is one base away. The rearrangement joins TRBV7-8 to TRBJ1-4; D perhaps matches TRBD1 (5 bases). This CDR3 is 15 amino acids long. Germline V gene lookup returns CDR1 SGHVS and CDR2 FQNEAQ. The DNA for the CDR3 is TGTGTCAGCAGCCCTCTCGGGGGAATTAATGAAAAACTGTTTTTT. Translating it yields CVSSPLGGINEKLFF. Complete variable domain (other parts from reference TRBV7-8 and TRBJ1-4): GAGVSQSPRYKVAKRGQDVALRCDPISGHVSLFWYQQALGQGPEFLTYFQNEAQLDKSGLPSDRFFAERPEGSVSTLKIQRTQQEDSAVYLCVSSPLGGINEKLFFGSGTQLSVL.

This clonotype was seen a handful of times. The chain recombines TRBV5-1 with TRBJ2-3, with 11 bases that match TRBD2. The CDR3 covers 17 residues. Germline trimming cut 1 base from V and 0 bases from J; bases unmatched to any gene: 4. CDR1 and CDR2 from the germline V gene are SGHRS and YFSETQ. The CDR3, as DNA: TGCGCCAGCAGCTTGTGGCTAGCGGGAGGAAGCACAGATACGCAGTATTTT. Protein product: CASSLWLAGGSTDTQYF.

This clonotype was seen repeatedly, ten times or more. This sequence joins TRBV5-1 and TRBJ2-3; D uncertain. Germline loops: CDR1 SGHRS, CDR2 YFSETQ. Trimming took off 0 bases at V and 4 bases at J, with 6 bases between the two ends. This CDR3 is built from 13 residues. In nucleotides, the CDR3 is TGCGCCAGCAGCTTGGCCGTAGCAGATACGCAGTATTTT. It translates to CASSLAVADTQYF.

The table lists this clonotype with many counts. The chain employs TRBV10-3 and TRBJ2-5; D may be TRBD2 (6 bases). Deletions cut 4 bases from V and 3 bases from J, with 9 bases between. The CDR3 has 13 amino acids. Germline loops: CDR1 ENHRY, CDR2 SYGVKD. The CDR3 bases are TGTGCCATCAGTGCGTCGGGGGAAGAGACCCAGTACTTC. It codes for CAISASGEETQYF.

This clonotype was observed many times. The chain couples TRBV20-1 to TRBJ2-7, with D possibly being TRBD2 (6 bases). The V end lost 2 bases, the J end lost 2 bases, and 16 bases lay between the germline ends. The germline CDR1 and CDR2 sequences are DFQATT and SNEGSKA (reference sequence). This CDR3 is 15 amino acids long. CDR3 bases: TGCAGTGCTAGAAGCGCACTAGCCGGTACCTACGAGCAGTACTTC. It is translated as CSARSALAGTYEQYF.

This clonotype was picked up a small number of times. Germline is not matched at one junction end, which may reflect a read error. The V and J genes are TRBV6-5 and TRBJ2-6; the D call may be TRBD1 or TRBD2 (5 bases each). CDR1 is MNHEY and CDR2 is SVGAGI in the germline V gene. The CDR3 extends over 13 amino acids. CDR3 loop: CAAQDFGTNVLTF. DNA for the CDR3: TGTGCCGCACAGGACTTTGGGACCAACGTCCTGACTTTC.

This clonotype was counted many times. This sequence joins TRBV11-2 and TRBJ2-5, with 14 bases aligning to TRBD2. Trimming took 0 bases from V and 5 from J; bases not matched to a gene: 11. Germline values: CDR1 SGHAT, CDR2 FQNNGV. CDR3 length: 19 residues. The DNA of the CDR3 is TGTGCCAGCAGCTTAGATCGCGTGGGACTAGCGGGAGTCCGGGAGACCCAGTACTTC. This sequence encodes CASSLDRVGLAGVRETQYF.

A few counts support this clonotype. The chain has TRBV3-1 and TRBJ2-5; TRBD1 aligns across 7 bases. V gave up 5 bases and J gave up 1 base; unmatched junction bases: 4. The CDR3 extends over 14 amino acids. Germline values: CDR1 LGHDT, CDR2 YNNKEL (reference sequence). As DNA, the CDR3 is TGTGCCAGCAGCGAGGGACAGATCCAAGAGACCCAGTACTTC. Its translation is CASSEGQIQETQYF.

At least ten counts were recorded for this clonotype. This chain uses TRBV6-4 with TRBJ2-3; unclear D gene. The CDR3 runs 14 residues. Deletions cut 4 bases from V and 0 bases from J, with 8 bases between. Looked up from germline, CDR1 is MRHNA and CDR2 is SNTAGT. The CDR3 bases are TGTGCCAGCAGTGCTAAAGGTAGCACAGATACGCAGTATTTT. This sequence encodes CASSAKGSTDTQYF.

At least ten counts were recorded for this clonotype. This sequence joins TRBV12-3 or TRBV12-4 and TRBJ1-4; no firm D call. With 6 bases removed from V and 8 bases from J, the gap between germline ends came to 7 bases. This CDR3 is built from 11 residues. The CDR3 nucleotides are TGTGCCAGCAGCCCCCACGAAAAACTGTTTTTT. Amino acids: CASSPHEKLFF.

This clonotype was recorded at least ten times. The V call is TRBV10-2, the J call TRBJ2-7; D may match TRBD1 or TRBD2 (7 bases each). The CDR3 covers 15 residues. The V end was cut by 8 bases, the J end by 3 bases, with 20 bases between. CDR1 and CDR2 (germline): WSHSY, SAAADI. CDR3 sequence (DNA): TGCGCCAGCGAGAGCCAGGGGGGGGCCCTCTACGAGCAGTACTTC. Translation: CASESQGGALYEQYF.

V and J are TRBV25-1 and TRBJ2-2; no clear D gene. Germline lookup yields CDR1 MGHDK and CDR2 SYGVNS. The CDR3 is made up of 13 amino acids. V gave up 2 bases and J gave up 7 bases, with 8 bases separating them. The CDR3 DNA reads as TGTGCCAGCAGTGAAATAGGTGGCGGGGAGCTGTTTTTT. Translating gives CASSEIGGGELFF.

There are a few counts of this clonotype. This chain links TRBV7-9 with TRBJ2-7; 8 bases are a match to TRBD1. This CDR3 comprises 13 residues. In germline, CDR1 is SEHNR, CDR2 FQNEAQ (reference sequence). The V segment lost 5 bases and the J segment 7 bases; nucleotides outside the gene matches: 7. The CDR3 loop reads CASSVTGVGEQYF. In DNA form, the CDR3 reads TGTGCCAGCAGCGTGACAGGGGTAGGGGAGCAGTACTTC.

V and J are TRBV3-1 and TRBJ2-7; D remains ambiguous. Germline V gene sequence: CDR1 LGHDT, CDR2 YNNKEL (reference sequence). Trimming stripped 3 bases from V and 3 bases from J, with 3 bases between. This CDR3 spans 11 amino acids. DNA of the CDR3: TGTGCCAGCAGCCATTACTACGAGCAGTACTTC. It specifies CASSHYYEQYF.

In this sample, this clonotype is large (0.1 to 1%). The chain uses TRBV2 and TRBJ2-1; 7 bases line up with TRBD2. The CDR3 runs 13 residues. Germline CDR1 is SNHLY and CDR2 is FYNNEI. Trimming cost V 2 bases and J 8 bases; bases outside gene matches: 3. The CDR3 nucleotides are TGTGCCAGCAGTGAACGGGGGGTCGATGAGCAGTTCTTC. Encoded protein: CASSERGVDEQFF.

The table lists this clonotype with a few counts. The chain has TRBV3-1 and TRBJ2-1, with D possibly being TRBD2 (6 bases). Per the germline V gene, CDR1 is LGHDT and CDR2 is YNNKEL (reference sequence). Trimming took off 0 bases at V and 6 bases at J, with 9 bases between the two ends. CDR3 length: 14 residues. The CDR3 coding sequence is TGTGCCAGCAGCCAAGAGAGCGGGCCCAATGAGCAGTTCTTC. This encodes CASSQESGPNEQFF.

Remarks on this clonotype: Being one base from a much bigger clone, this may be a read error. This chain links TRBV12-3 or TRBV12-4 with TRBJ2-5, with D perhaps matching TRBD1 (7 bases). This CDR3 has 15 residues. The CDR3 DNA sequence: TGTGCCAGCAGTTTGGGACAGAGCCCCCGGGAGACCCTGTACTTC. This gives the protein CASSLGQSPRETLYF.

The chain links TRBV29-1 to TRBJ2-3, with D maybe TRBD2 (6 bases). Germline lookup yields CDR1 SQVTM and CDR2 ANQGSEA. V gave up 6 bases and J gave up 1 base, with 11 bases separating them. The CDR3 runs to 13 residues. In DNA form, the CDR3 reads TGCAGCGTCACGGGACTTGGCACAGATACGCAGTATTTT. Amino acid sequence: CSVTGLGTDTQYF.

This clonotype has a count of ten or more. The chain combines TRBV29-1 with TRBJ2-5, with D possibly TRBD2 on 5 matching bases. The ends were cut back, 6 bases at V and 4 bases at J, with 12 bases in the middle. The CDR3 extends over 12 amino acids. CDR1 is SQVTM, CDR2 ANQGSEA, per germline. The CDR3 here is CSVRTLGETQYF. The CDR3 DNA reads as TGCAGCGTCAGGACTCTAGGAGAGACCCAGTACTTC.

The CDR3 sequence is CASSSGTGEQYF. The CDR3 coding sequence is TGTGCCAGCAGTTCCGGGACAGGGGAACAGTACTTC. The chain joins TRBV5-6 to TRBJ2-7; 10 bases line up with TRBD1. This CDR3 comprises 12 residues. V trimming: 5 bases; J trimming: 10 bases; junction bases outside the gene matches: 6. Germline V gene sequence: CDR1 SGHDT, CDR2 YYEEEE.

This clonotype was detected many times. The rearrangement uses TRBV20-1 and TRBJ2-7; maybe TRBD2 (5 bases). The CDR3 extends over 14 amino acids. Germline CDR1 DFQATT, CDR2 SNEGSKA (reference sequence). V dropped 1 base and J dropped 4 bases, with 14 bases sitting between them. Written as DNA, the CDR3 is TGCAGTGCTAGAGTGGACTTGTCCCTTTACGAGCAGTACTTC. Residues: CSARVDLSLYEQYF.

V is TRBV9 and J is TRBJ2-5; D not resolved. This CDR3 is 14 amino acids long. V lost 0 bases and J 0 bases, leaving 6 bases between the germline ends. The germline gives CDR1 SGDLS, CDR2 YYNGEE. The CDR3 nucleotides are TGTGCCAGCAGCGTAGGGGCTTACCAAGAGACCCAGTACTTC. Its protein is CASSVGAYQETQYF.

This clonotype showed up many times. The J gene is TRBJ2-3, the V gene TRBV19; a weak D match, TRBD2 (6 bases). Germline V gene lookup returns CDR1 LNHDA and CDR2 SQIVND (reference sequence). The CDR3 contains 11 residues. The CDR3 loop reads CAAGRTDTQYF. In DNA form, the CDR3 reads TGTGCTGCTGGGAGGACAGATACGCAGTATTTT.

The chain joins TRBV7-9 to TRBJ1-6, with D unresolved. The CDR3 consists of 14 residues. V was shortened by 5 bases and J by 7 bases, with 12 bases between the two germline ends. Germline assignment: CDR1 SEHNR and CDR2 FQNEAQ (reference sequence). In nucleotides, the CDR3 is TGTGCCAGCAGCCCAAGCCCGCCGAATTCACCCCTCCACTTT. Its protein product is CASSPSPPNSPLHF.